This entry concerns a single T cell receptor beta chain. It has no known antigen specificity. The sample holds no much larger clone one base away, and base qualities are not on file. Libraries came from 5' RACE. The sample was run on an Illumina HiSeq 2500. A second PCR of 7 to 11 cycles was performed with a sample-barcoded 5' primer and a J-beta primer mix. Each TCR beta cDNA molecule received a unique molecular identifier from a template-switch 5' adaptor carrying 12 random nucleotides. At least 2.5 million CDR3-containing paired-end reads were obtained from each sample. First-strand cDNA synthesis was performed from all RNA using the Mint cDNA synthesis kit, with priming by a TRBC-specific oligonucleotide. Following uracil-DNA glycosylase treatment, all cDNA underwent a first 18-cycle PCR with the universal primers M1SS and BC2_uni_R. The paper's processing steps were these. Each sample was normalized by randomly selecting 1 million high-quality reads, each carrying a distinct molecular identifier. Reads with shared molecular identifiers were discarded instead of being binned into consensus sequences. MiTCR, with a Q25 quality threshold and the strictest error-elimination algorithm, was used for CDR3 identification, clonotype clustering and error correction. A nonparametric unseen species model with Euler transformation was used to estimate a lower bound on total TCR beta diversity. The public sequencing data were trimmed at Q25 with fastp and processed into clonotypes with MiXCR by TCRdb, which kept only in-frame beta chains. Every distinct CDR3 protein forms one entry, paired with its most common genes and DNA. Here the V and J calls rest on TCRdb's processing, not on the authors' analysis. The sample yields around 620,000 distinct CDR3 sequences; 27% were counted once. The ten biggest clones cover approximately 17% of the sample.

This sample was taken from a study of blood T cells in healthy people across ages (dated by TCRdb to about 2015). Background for the entire study: In model experiments, roughly one uniquely barcoded TCR beta cDNA molecule per two T cells was captured by template switching. The study measured age-related changes in TCR beta repertoire diversity using deep sequencing normalized with unique cDNA molecular identifiers. Donors were grouped into four age groups: young (average roughly 15 years), middle-aged (39), aged (roughly 62) and long-lived (approximately 75). To avoid experimental bias, donors of different ages were randomly spread across the sequencing lanes. Using the same blood draw, the study looked at two additional independent replicas of 1 million unique cDNA reads for two donors, one aged 18 to 29 and the other aged 80 or older. Findings and caveats that apply to the study as a whole: Bulk unsorted PBMC profiling prevented conclusive comparison of naive and antigen-experienced compartments. As age increased, observed TCR beta diversity per million T cells dropped in a roughly linear way, and a significant reduction was already evident by age 40. There was a strong correlation between observed TCR beta diversity and the percentage of naive T cells measured by flow cytometry. Compared with the aged group, more naive CD4+ T cells, fewer expanded clones and increased TCR diversity were shown by the long-lived group, suggesting age selection. Because the CMV infection status of the donors was unknown, age-related changes in expanded clonotypes may potentially have been confounded. Estimates of total diversity based on one million sequenced T cells were considered lower bounds and underestimates.

The CDR3 measures 15 amino acids from cysteine to phenylalanine. Only the CDR3 DNA is retained, 45 bases long and in frame from the first base. CDR1 and CDR2, looked up from the germline V gene, are SGHDN and FVKESK. V is cut by 2 bases and J by 4 bases, and the space between the germline ends is 12 bases. The donors were around 39 Caucasian individuals from Russia, aged roughly 6 to 100 years, who were systemically healthy. Each donor gave 9.5 to 10 milliliters of peripheral blood, drawn into EDTA-treated Vacutainer tubes. Ficoll-Paque density-gradient centrifugation was used to isolate PBMCs, with at least 6.5 million per sample. Total RNA, at least 6 micrograms per sample, was extracted from PBMCs with Trizol reagent. The percentages of naive CD45RAhigh/CD27high T cells were determined by flow cytometry on a PBMC aliquot from every donor.

The chain uses TRBV14 and TRBJ2-1, with no D gene named confidently. Sequencing was performed on blood. The sequence was obtained from a woman aged 70-85 years in good health. CDR3 region: CASSQLGSPYNEQFF. Here is the DNA: TGTGCCAGCAGCCAACTAGGCAGCCCGTACAATGAGCAGTTCTTC.